The present T cell receptor (beta chain) was sequenced within a study of T cells in localized non-small cell lung cancer. TCRdb keeps only in-frame clones here, not all; method: immunoSEQ multiplex PCR. The table lists some 41,000 clones, over 75% of them singletons. The CDR3 length is 13 residues. Trimming removed 8 bases from V and 13 bases from J; junction bases left unmatched: 15. Germline CDR1 reads MDHEN; CDR2 reads SYDVKM. Whole-study findings and limits: Compared with tumor, uninvolved adjacent lung displayed greater T cell clonality, ranking highest overall. Adjacent lung tissue had a median roughly 62 of the top 100 clones found in the tumor.

About this clone itself: Its antigen is unknown.

This specimen was PBMCs, taken before any cancer treatment. This rearrangement joins TRBV28 to TRBJ1-2, with 8 bases identical to TRBD1. This receptor was obtained from a woman aged 40 to 75 with stage II lung adenocarcinoma. In DNA, the CDR3 is TGTGCCAGCTCTTGGACAGGGACACTCGGGCGCACCTTC. Protein: CASSWTGTLGRTF.